The next 25 T cell receptor beta chains were all read from a single sample in a study of memory CD4+ T cells and cytomegalovirus serostatus. TCRdb keeps only in-frame clones here, not all; method: immunoSEQ multiplex PCR. The repertoire holds about 42,000 clones, roughly three quarters seen once, with less than 0.6% in the top ten. The sort gate was single viable CD3+CD4+CD8-CD45RO+ cells for memory CD4+ T cells. The sequenced sample consisted of memory CD4+ T cells from blood. These receptors were taken from an adult in good health and CMV-seronegative.

V is TRBV15 and J is TRBJ2-6; TRBD2 matches 9 bases. The CDR3 is 16 amino acids. The V gene end was trimmed by 3 bases and the J gene end by 4 bases; junction bases not matched to a gene: 4. Looked up from germline, CDR1 is LNHNV and CDR2 is YYDKDF (reference sequence). The CDR3 protein is CATSRRGGSGANVLTF. The CDR3 coding sequence is TGTGCCACCAGCAGGCGGGGGGGAAGCGGGGCCAACGTCCTGACTTTC.

The chain couples TRBV5-5 to TRBJ1-5, with unresolved D. Germline values: CDR1 SGHKS, CDR2 YYEKEE (reference sequence). This CDR3 has 15 residues. The V end was cut by 2 bases, the J end by 5 bases, with 14 bases between. The CDR3 protein is CASSFQLGGDQPQHF. The CDR3 nucleotides read TGTGCCAGCAGCTTTCAGTTAGGCGGGGATCAGCCCCAGCATTTT.

The rearrangement joins TRBV18 to TRBJ2-1, with 12 bases that match TRBD2. CDR3 length equals 18 residues. V gave up 2 bases and J gave up 5 bases; unmatched junction bases: 10. Germline V CDR1 and CDR2: KGHSH, LQKENI. CDR3 sequence: CASSPKASGGAGHNEQFF. The CDR3 region has the DNA TGTGCCAGCTCACCAAAGGCTAGCGGGGGGGCCGGACACAATGAGCAGTTCTTC.

The rearrangement uses TRBV15 and TRBJ2-2; D remains ambiguous. Trimming pared 0 bases from V and 1 base from J, leaving 12 bases between. CDR1 and CDR2 from the germline V gene are LNHNV and YYDKDF (reference sequence). The CDR3 spans 17 residues. In nucleotides, the CDR3 is TGTGCCACCAGCAGAGACACGGGCAGAAAGAACACCGGGGAGCTGTTTTTT. Protein: CATSRDTGRKNTGELFF.

This chain links TRBV6-6 with TRBJ2-3; D is perhaps TRBD2 (5 bases). Trimming took off 8 bases at V and 0 bases at J, with 9 bases between the two ends. CDR3 length: 13 amino acids. CDR1 and CDR2 (germline): MNHNY, SVGAGI (reference sequence). The CDR3: CASRGSSTDTQYF. CDR3 bases: TGTGCCAGCCGGGGTTCTAGCACAGATACGCAGTATTTT.

This chain connects TRBV9 to TRBJ1-3; D is unclear. Trimming removed 3 bases from V and 0 bases from J, with 10 bases in between. The CDR3 covers 15 residues. Per germline, CDR1 SGDLS and CDR2 YYNGEE. The CDR3 region is CASSAGVSSGNTIYF. DNA for the CDR3: TGTGCCAGCAGCGCAGGAGTGAGCTCTGGAAACACCATATATTTT.

This clone was seen more than once but under ten times. The rearrangement links TRBV13 to TRBJ2-7; D is uncertain. V was cut by 3 bases and J by 4 bases, with 13 bases left in between. The CDR3 has 14 amino acids. CDR1 and CDR2 from the germline V gene are PRHDT and FYEKMQ (reference sequence). The CDR3, as DNA: TGTGCCAGCAGCTTTGGTCGCGGTCGGTACGAGCAGTACTTC. It encodes CASSFGRGRYEQYF.

This chain links TRBV15 with TRBJ1-1; 7 bases align to TRBD1. The CDR3 spans 14 residues. Germline trimming cut 3 bases from V and 3 bases from J; bases unmatched to any gene: 4. Germline V gene data show CDR1 as LNHNV and CDR2 as YYDKDF (reference sequence). CDR3 protein: CATSRGQLYTEAFF. In DNA, the CDR3 is TGTGCCACCAGCAGGGGACAGCTCTACACTGAAGCTTTCTTT.

A single count supports this clone. The rearrangement links TRBV28 to TRBJ1-3; maybe TRBD1 (6 bases). This CDR3 is built from 15 residues. Germline V gives CDR1 MDHEN, CDR2 SYDVKM. V was cut by 6 bases and J by 4 bases, with 16 bases left in between. As DNA, the CDR3 is TGTGCCAGCAGCGAGAGGACAGCCATAGGAAACACCATATATTTT. Protein product: CASSERTAIGNTIYF.

Note on this clone: This CDR3 is also generated by other DNA sequences in the sample. V is TRBV19 and J is TRBJ2-1, with D perhaps TRBD1 (6 bases). This CDR3 is built from 15 residues. V lost 6 bases and J 0 bases, leaving 12 bases between the germline ends. CDR1 LNHDA and CDR2 SQIVND come from the germline V gene (reference sequence). The CDR3 spells CASRLDRSSYNEQFF. DNA of the CDR3: TGTGCCAGTAGACTTGACAGGTCCTCCTACAATGAGCAGTTCTTC.

V usage is TRBV5-4 and J usage is TRBJ1-2; 10 positions agree with TRBD1. Germline CDR1 is SGHNT and CDR2 is YYREEE (reference sequence). J was trimmed by 8 bases and V by 3 bases; bases with no gene match: 10. This CDR3 is 15 amino acids long. The CDR3 nucleotides read TGTGCCAGCAGCTCGGAACCGGGACAGGGGTGGGGCTACACCTTC. Translation: CASSSEPGQGWGYTF.

This clone came up a few times. J is TRBJ1-1 and V is TRBV2; D unclear. The CDR3 extends over 14 amino acids. The V gene lost 3 bases and the J gene lost 0 bases, with 8 bases spanning the gap. From germline, CDR1 is SNHLY and CDR2 FYNNEI. In nucleotides, the CDR3 is TGTGCCAGCAGTGACGGCACCTTGAACACTGAAGCTTTCTTT. Its translation is CASSDGTLNTEAFF.

The rearrangement links TRBV19 to TRBJ2-2; no definite D call. CDR3 length: 13 residues. CDR1 LNHDA and CDR2 SQIVND come from the germline V gene (reference sequence). Trimming removed 10 bases from V and 1 base from J, with 10 bases in between. The CDR3 nucleotides are TGTGCCACTAGACGGAGGAACACCGGGGAGCTGTTTTTT. Protein sequence: CATRRRNTGELFF.

The V call is TRBV7-6, the J call TRBJ2-1; 8 positions match TRBD2. The CDR3 is 15 amino acids. J gave up 9 bases and V 3 bases, and 10 bases lay outside the gene matches. Germline V gene sequence: CDR1 SGHVS, CDR2 FNYEAQ. The CDR3 DNA reads as TGTGCCAGCAGCTTCGGGGGGGCCCACTGGGGTGAGCAGTTCTTC. This sequence encodes CASSFGGAHWGEQFF.

The chain is built from TRBV5-4 and TRBJ1-2, with D possibly TRBD1 on 5 matching bases. CDR3 length equals 16 residues. V was trimmed by 4 bases and J by 2 bases, leaving 18 bases between them. Germline V CDR1 and CDR2: SGHNT, YYREEE (reference sequence). DNA of the CDR3: TGTGCCAGCAGCGCCCCATCTAGGGGAGGCAACTATGGCTACACCTTC. Translation: CASSAPSRGGNYGYTF. The full variable domain, with the rest looked up from reference TRBV5-4 and TRBJ1-2, is ETGVTQSPTHLIKTRGQQVTLRCSSQSGHNTVSWYQQALGQGPQFIFQYYREEENGRGNFPPRFSGLQFPNYSSELNVNALELDDSALYLCASSAPSRGGNYGYTFGSGTRLTVV.

CDR3 loop: CASSEVSSYNEQFF. CDR3 DNA: TGTGCCAGCAGTGAAGTCAGTTCCTACAATGAGCAGTTCTTC. The J gene is TRBJ2-1, the V gene TRBV2; D is uncertain. The V and J ends lost 1 base and 1 base respectively, with 5 bases between them. This CDR3 spans 14 amino acids. Germline assignment: CDR1 SNHLY and CDR2 FYNNEI. The full variable domain, in which reference TRBV2 and TRBJ2-1 provide the parts outside the CDR3, is EPEVTQTPSHQVTQMGQEVILRCVPISNHLYFYWYRQILGQKVEFLVSFYNNEISEKSEIFDDQFSVERPDGSNFTLKIRSTKLEDSAMYFCASSEVSSYNEQFFGPGTRLTVL.

This chain links TRBV5-4 with TRBJ1-2; weak D call: TRBD1 (6 bases). The CDR3 is 14 residues long. Trimming removed 0 bases from V and 8 bases from J, with 14 bases in between. Per germline, CDR1 SGHNT and CDR2 YYREEE (reference sequence). CDR3 nucleotides: TGTGCCAGCAGCTTGGGGCAGGGGAAGCTGGGCTACACCTTC. Residues: CASSLGQGKLGYTF. Based on the CDR3 plus reference TRBV5-4 and TRBJ1-2, the full variable domain is ETGVTQSPTHLIKTRGQQVTLRCSSQSGHNTVSWYQQALGQGPQFIFQYYREEENGRGNFPPRFSGLQFPNYSSELNVNALELDDSALYLCASSLGQGKLGYTFGSGTRLTVV.

The J gene is TRBJ1-2, the V gene TRBV7-9, with D unresolved. Germline loops: CDR1 SEHNR, CDR2 FQNEAQ (reference sequence). The CDR3 contains 13 residues. Trimming shortened V by 5 bases and J by 0 bases, and 7 bases separated the two germline ends. CDR3 DNA sequence: TGTGCCAGCAGCCCCAGTTCTAACTATGGCTACACCTTC. Amino acid sequence: CASSPSSNYGYTF.

CDR3 amino acids: CASSPYGPGVNYGYTF. The CDR3 DNA follows: TGTGCCAGTAGTCCTTATGGCCCCGGAGTTAACTATGGCTACACCTTC. This chain connects TRBV19 to TRBJ1-2; D call uncertain. Trimming took off 5 bases at V and 1 base at J, with 17 bases between the two ends. CDR3 size: 16 residues. Per germline, CDR1 LNHDA and CDR2 SQIVND (reference sequence).

J is TRBJ2-1 and V is TRBV9; 8 bases are shared with TRBD2. CDR1 is SGDLS, CDR2 YYNGEE, per germline. The trim removed 4 bases at V and 9 bases at J, leaving 12 bases unmatched. The length of the CDR3 is 15 residues. The CDR3 nucleotides read TGTGCCAGCAGCCCGTACGGGGGGGGGCTGGTTGAGCAGTTCTTC. Translating gives CASSPYGGGLVEQFF.

The chain combines TRBV28 with TRBJ1-2, with D perhaps TRBD1 (6 bases). Trimming stripped 7 bases from V and 7 bases from J, with 22 bases between. Germline-derived CDR1 and CDR2 are MDHEN and SYDVKM. The CDR3 runs 15 residues. As DNA, the CDR3 is TGTGCCAGCAAGGAGGGTGTTGCGGGGGCGCGTGGCTACACCTTC. Amino acids: CASKEGVAGARGYTF.

This clone showed up just once. This chain links TRBV19 with TRBJ1-5, with a tentative D call TRBD1 (5 bases). Germline values: CDR1 LNHDA, CDR2 SQIVND (reference sequence). Between the trimmed V and J ends, which lost 9 bases and 6 bases, there was a span of 18 bases. This CDR3 contains 14 residues. CDR3 region: CASRNKRGAQPQHF. The CDR3, as DNA: TGTGCCAGCCGGAATAAGAGAGGGGCTCAGCCCCAGCATTTT.

The chain joins TRBV7-9 to TRBJ1-4; 9 bases map to TRBD1. Germline CDR1 SEHNR, CDR2 FQNEAQ (reference sequence). The CDR3 covers 17 residues. Trimming at V came to 3 bases and at J to 0 bases, leaving 5 bases not matched to a gene. The CDR3 DNA reads TGTGCCAGCAGCTTTGACAGGGGGGAAGCAACTAATGAAAAACTGTTTTTT. Residues: CASSFDRGEATNEKLFF.

The chain employs TRBV5-1 and TRBJ2-7; D is tentatively TRBD1 or TRBD2 (5 bases each). The CDR3 contains 13 residues. V lost 3 bases to trimming and J lost 2 bases, with 9 bases between them. Germline-derived CDR1 and CDR2 are SGHRS and YFSETQ. CDR3 in amino acids: CASSWGSTYEQYF. The DNA for the CDR3 is TGCGCCAGCAGCTGGGGGAGTACCTACGAGCAGTACTTC.

CDR3 residues: CASSVALGQGINYGYTF. As DNA, the CDR3 is TGTGCCAGCAGCGTAGCTTTGGGACAGGGAATCAACTATGGCTACACCTTC. The J gene is TRBJ1-2, the V gene TRBV9, with 9 nucleotides matching TRBD1. Germline CDR1 SGDLS, CDR2 YYNGEE. This CDR3 spans 17 amino acids. V gave up 0 bases and J gave up 2 bases; unmatched junction bases: 8.